This passage covers 31 T cell receptor beta chains from one sample sequenced in a study of control samples from healthy donors and cancer patients. This table comes from immunoSEQ multiplex PCR, and its TCRdb copy is limited to in-frame clones, with some not included. The sample gives about 130,000 clones, about 93% of which show up once; around 1.8% is in the top ten. Sequencing was carried out using PBMCs. The receptors derive from a man in his fifties with head and neck cancer.

The rearrangement links TRBV30 to TRBJ1-4; D unresolved. CDR1 and CDR2 from the germline V gene are GTSNPN and SVGIG (reference sequence). CDR3 length: 15 amino acids. V lost 0 bases and J lost 0, with 8 bases in between. DNA for the CDR3: TGTGCCTGGAGTGTCGGCGGGACAACTAATGAAAAACTGTTTTTT. It codes for CAWSVGGTTNEKLFF.

The chain carries TRBV2 and TRBJ1-2, with D uncertain. The ends were cut back, 5 bases at V and 4 bases at J, with 8 bases in the middle. Per germline, CDR1 SNHLY and CDR2 FYNNEI. CDR3 size: 12 residues. The CDR3 sequence: CASSINSYGYTF. In DNA form, the CDR3 reads TGTGCCAGCAGTATTAACAGCTATGGCTACACCTTC.

The chain uses TRBV10-3 and TRBJ1-1; D perhaps matches TRBD1 (6 bases). Trimming pared 11 bases from V and 4 bases from J, leaving 29 bases between. The CDR3 sequence is 17 residues long. CDR1 and CDR2 (germline): ENHRY, SYGVKD. CDR3 loop: CAHQRNSRAVRGTEAFF. The CDR3 region has the DNA TGTGCCCATCAAAGAAATTCCAGGGCAGTCAGGGGCACTGAAGCTTTCTTT.

The CDR3, as DNA: TGTGCCAGCAGCTTCGGGACAGACCGCGAGACCCAGTACTTC. It translates to CASSFGTDRETQYF. The V call is TRBV7-2, the J call TRBJ2-5, with 7 bases aligning to TRBD1. This CDR3 region has 14 residues. The V segment lost 3 bases and the J segment 5 bases; nucleotides outside the gene matches: 6. Germline CDR1 reads SGHTA; CDR2 reads FQGNSA.

This clone has a single count. The V gene is TRBV7-2, the J gene TRBJ2-5; 7 nucleotides align to TRBD1. Trimming removed 5 bases from V and 5 bases from J; junction bases left unmatched: 8. Germline V gene data show CDR1 as SGHTA and CDR2 as FQGNSA. The length of the CDR3 is 14 residues. CDR3 region: CASSLLGGRETQYF. CDR3 bases: TGTGCCAGCAGCCTCCTAGGGGGCCGGGAGACCCAGTACTTC.

The chain links TRBV10-2 to TRBJ2-7; D remains ambiguous. Germline V CDR1 and CDR2: WSHSY, SAAADI. The CDR3 is 12 amino acids. The germline V and J ends were trimmed by 3 bases and 7 bases, with 10 bases remaining between them. CDR3 sequence reads: CASSEDTGEQYF. The CDR3 nucleotides are TGCGCCAGCAGTGAAGATACCGGGGAGCAGTACTTC.

The chain is built from TRBV6-2 or TRBV6-3 and TRBJ2-7; 10 bases are a match to TRBD1. CDR3 length: 14 residues. With 5 bases clipped from V and 3 bases from J, the junction kept 4 bases outside the gene matches. From germline, CDR1 is MNHEY and CDR2 SVGEGT. CDR3 sequence (DNA): TGTGCCAGCAGTGACAGGGGGCGAGGCTACGAGCAGTACTTC. It is translated as CASSDRGRGYEQYF.

DNA of the CDR3: TGTGCCAGCAGCTTATTCGGGGGGTCCTACGAGCAGTACTTC. It translates to CASSLFGGSYEQYF. The V gene is TRBV11-2, the J gene TRBJ2-7; 7 bases map to TRBD2. The CDR3 is 14 amino acids. CDR1 SGHAT and CDR2 FQNNGV come from the germline V gene. The trim removed 2 bases at V and 1 base at J, leaving 2 bases unmatched.

This clone was seen just once. This chain links TRBV21-1 with TRBJ1-5; TRBD1, the table's D call, lacks a check against the DNA. TRBV21-1 is deemed a pseudogene. The CDR3 length is 18 residues. The CDR3 sequence: CASSARSGEIYSNQPQHF. As DNA, the CDR3 is TGTGCCAGCTCGGCGAGATCAGGGGAAATTTATAGCAATCAGCCCCAGCATTTT.

J is TRBJ2-7 and V is TRBV7-9; D is possibly TRBD2 (6 bases). V dropped 1 base and J dropped 3 bases, with 16 bases sitting between them. The CDR3 loop spans 16 amino acids. The germline V gene has CDR1 SEHNR and CDR2 FQNEAQ (reference sequence). CDR3 coding DNA: TGTGCCAGCAGCTTAGAGCCGGCGGAGGGTGGCTACGAGCAGTACTTC. Translating gives CASSLEPAEGGYEQYF. The full variable domain, its missing parts supplied by reference TRBV7-9 and TRBJ2-7, is DTGVSQNPRHKITKRGQNVTFRCDPISEHNRLYWYRQTLGQGPEFLTYFQNEAQLEKSRLLSDRFSAERPKGSFSTLEIQRTEQGDSAMYLCASSLEPAEGGYEQYFGPGTRLTVT.

Points on this clone: At the DNA level, this CDR3 is encoded by other sequences in the same sample as well. The rearrangement uses TRBV5-1 and TRBJ2-7; no firm D call. In germline, CDR1 is SGHRS, CDR2 YFSETQ. Between the trimmed V and J ends, which lost 3 bases and 0 bases, there was a span of 1 base. This CDR3 comprises 11 residues. CDR3 protein: CASSSSYEQYF. The CDR3 coding sequence is TGCGCCAGCAGCTCCTCCTACGAGCAGTACTTC.

This rearrangement joins TRBV30 to TRBJ2-1; perhaps TRBD2 as D (5 bases). This CDR3 spans 14 amino acids. Germline V gives CDR1 GTSNPN, CDR2 SVGIG (reference sequence). Trimming left V 5 bases short and J 0 bases short, with 11 bases between. CDR3 DNA: TGTGCCTGGGCAAGAGGGAACTCCTACAATGAGCAGTTCTTC. Amino acid sequence: CAWARGNSYNEQFF. Full variable domain (rest looked up from reference TRBV30 and TRBJ2-1): SQTIHQWPATLVQPVGSPLSLECTVEGTSNPNLYWYRQAAGRGLQLLFYSVGIGQISSEVPQNLSASRPQDRQFILSSKKLLLSDSGFYLCAWARGNSYNEQFFGPGTRLTVL.

V gene TRBV6-5 combines with J gene TRBJ2-1, with D tentatively TRBD1 or TRBD2 (5 bases each). This CDR3 contains 14 residues. V was pared by 6 bases and J by 0 bases, with 9 bases between. Germline V lookup: CDR1 MNHEY, CDR2 SVGAGI. The CDR3 region is CASRGVLSYNEQFF. The DNA of the CDR3 is TGTGCCAGCAGGGGGGTCCTCTCCTACAATGAGCAGTTCTTC.

The chain carries TRBV7-6 and TRBJ2-3; perhaps D is TRBD1 or TRBD2 (5 bases each). Germline CDR1 is SGHVS and CDR2 is FNYEAQ. The CDR3 consists of 15 residues. V was shortened by 5 bases and J by 1 base, with 13 bases between the two germline ends. The CDR3 sequence is CASSRWGWGTDTQYF. CDR3 bases: TGTGCCAGCAGCCGTTGGGGGTGGGGCACAGATACGCAGTATTTT.

The J gene is TRBJ2-7, the V gene TRBV28, with D maybe TRBD2 (6 bases). This CDR3 is 10 amino acids long. The V gene's germline CDR1 is MDHEN and CDR2 SYDVKM. V was trimmed by 9 bases and J by 9 bases, leaving 12 bases between them. The CDR3, as DNA: TGTGCCAGGGGGGGTCCTGGGCAGTACTTC. Residues: CARGGPGQYF. The full variable domain, in which reference TRBV28 and TRBJ2-7 provide the parts outside the CDR3, is DVKVTQSSRYLVKRTGEKVFLECVQDMDHENMFWYRQDPGLGLRLIYFSYDVKMKEKGDIPEGYSVSREKKERFSLILESASTNQTSMYLCARGGPGQYFGPGTRLTVT.

The chain couples TRBV27 to TRBJ2-1; 15 bases map to TRBD2. The CDR3 runs to 15 residues. Unmatched junction bases numbered 2, after V lost 6 bases and J lost 5 bases. Germline values: CDR1 MNHEY, CDR2 SMNVEV (reference sequence). CDR3 residues: CASRGLAGGDNEQFF. For the CDR3, the DNA is TGTGCCAGCAGGGGACTAGCGGGGGGTGACAATGAGCAGTTCTTC.

The gene calls are TRBV5-6 and TRBJ2-3; D unclear. The CDR3 covers 15 residues. V dropped 0 bases and J dropped 0 bases, with 8 bases sitting between them. Germline V gene sequence: CDR1 SGHDT, CDR2 YYEEEE. CDR3 bases: TGTGCCAGCAGCTTGGAATACAGCAGCACAGATACGCAGTATTTT. This gives the protein CASSLEYSSTDTQYF.

The chain recombines TRBV19 with TRBJ2-7; D ambiguous. Per germline, CDR1 LNHDA and CDR2 SQIVND (reference sequence). Trimming removed 7 bases from V and 0 bases from J, with 7 bases in between. This CDR3 contains 12 residues. The CDR3 nucleotides are TGTGCCAGTACAGGCAGCTCCTACGAGCAGTACTTC. Its protein is CASTGSSYEQYF.

The chain carries TRBV7-2 and TRBJ2-3; D perhaps matches TRBD1 (6 bases). The CDR3 length is 15 residues. V dropped 1 base and J dropped 5 bases, with 13 bases sitting between them. Germline loops: CDR1 SGHTA, CDR2 FQGNSA. CDR3 in amino acids: CASSLVGGTQDTQYF. The CDR3 DNA sequence: TGTGCCAGCAGCTTAGTAGGGGGAACCCAAGATACGCAGTATTTT.

The chain uses TRBV6-5 and TRBJ1-1; D call uncertain. The CDR3 runs 13 residues. CDR1 and CDR2 (germline): MNHEY, SVGAGI. V lost 5 bases and J lost 10, with 17 bases in between. CDR3 DNA sequence: TGTGCCAGCAGTCCCATTGCCGATCGGCTAGCTTTCTTT. Translation: CASSPIADRLAFF.

V usage is TRBV2 and J usage is TRBJ2-5; perhaps TRBD1 as D (6 bases). There are 16 residues in the CDR3. The germline V gene has CDR1 SNHLY and CDR2 FYNNEI. V was cut by 3 bases and J by 4 bases, with 18 bases left in between. Written as DNA, the CDR3 is TGTGCCAGCAGTGATATATTCAGGGGTTCAGTAGAGACCCAGTACTTC. It yields the protein CASSDIFRGSVETQYF.

The chain links TRBV7-3 to TRBJ2-5; a weak D match, TRBD1 (6 bases). With 5 bases removed from V and 5 bases from J, the gap between germline ends came to 15 bases. The CDR3 extends over 14 amino acids. Germline loops: CDR1 SGHTA, CDR2 FQGTGA. The CDR3 region is CASSLWGPGETQYF. The CDR3 coding sequence is TGTGCCAGCAGCCTCTGGGGGCCTGGGGAGACCCAGTACTTC.

In its sample, this clone was seen once. The CDR3 loop reads CARGPGSTGQYF. CDR3 bases: TGTGCCAGAGGGCCTGGTTCTACGGGGCAGTACTTC. V and J are TRBV3-1 (or the pseudogene TRBV3-2) and TRBJ2-7; D call uncertain. V shed 9 bases and J shed 9 bases, with 18 bases lying between them. Per the germline V gene, CDR1 is LGHDT and CDR2 is YNNKEL (reference sequence). The CDR3 is 12 residues long.

The chain joins TRBV6-5 to TRBJ1-1; tentative D call: TRBD1 (5 bases). CDR3 length: 15 amino acids. V lost 4 bases to trimming and J lost 0 bases, with 12 bases between them. Germline V gene lookup returns CDR1 MNHEY and CDR2 SVGAGI. This CDR3 reads CASSFGGPMNTEAFF. Written as DNA, the CDR3 is TGTGCCAGCAGTTTCGGGGGACCTATGAACACTGAAGCTTTCTTT.

In its sample, this clone was seen once. The rearrangement uses TRBV4-2 and TRBJ2-5; TRBD2 matches at 11 bases. The J segment lost 2 bases and the V segment lost 0 bases, leaving 11 bases of the junction unmatched. The CDR3 sequence is 19 residues long. Per the germline V gene, CDR1 is LGHNA and CDR2 is YNFKEQ. CDR3 in amino acids: CASSQDFDVASGGQETQYF. DNA for the CDR3: TGTGCCAGCAGCCAAGATTTCGATGTGGCTAGCGGGGGGCAAGAGACCCAGTACTTC.

The CDR3 loop is CASSPRQGLEKLFF. DNA of the CDR3: TGTGCCAGCAGCCCGCGACAGGGCCTTGAAAAACTGTTTTTT. The V and J genes are TRBV3-1 (or the pseudogene TRBV3-2) and TRBJ1-4; TRBD1 matches 7 bases. Germline CDR1 LGHDT, CDR2 YNNKEL (reference sequence). The CDR3 sequence is 14 residues long. The J segment lost 7 bases and the V segment lost 4 bases, leaving 6 bases of the junction unmatched.

The rearrangement uses TRBV6-6 and TRBJ1-1; D is unclear. Trimming shortened V by 5 bases and J by 0 bases, and 7 bases separated the two germline ends. This CDR3 contains 13 residues. Germline V gene lookup returns CDR1 MNHNY and CDR2 SVGAGI (reference sequence). In DNA, the CDR3 is TGTGCCAGCAGTCCGAGGGTGAACACTGAAGCTTTCTTT. This codes for CASSPRVNTEAFF.

The chain couples TRBV3-1 (or the pseudogene TRBV3-2) to TRBJ2-2; the D gene is possibly TRBD2 (6 bases). Germline-derived CDR1 and CDR2 are LGHDT and YNNKEL (reference sequence). Trimming removed 8 bases at V and 4 bases at J, with 11 bases between. The CDR3 is 13 residues long. The CDR3 DNA reads TGTGCCAGCTATAGGCGGGGCACCGGGGAGCTGTTTTTT. Translated: CASYRRGTGELFF.

This sequence joins TRBV10-3 and TRBJ1-6; D uncertain. The CDR3 loop spans 16 amino acids. Trimming pared 0 bases from V and 6 bases from J, leaving 12 bases between. The germline V gene has CDR1 ENHRY and CDR2 SYGVKD. For the CDR3, the DNA is TGTGCCATCAGTGAGTCGTGGGAGGCGGCTAATTCACCCCTCCACTTT. It specifies CAISESWEAANSPLHF.

In DNA, the CDR3 is TGTGCCAGCAGTTTCAACTGGGGGACTGAAGCTTTCTTT. Translation gives CASSFNWGTEAFF. This sequence joins TRBV27 and TRBJ1-1; a possible D gene is TRBD1 (5 bases). Trimming stripped 3 bases from V and 5 bases from J, with 10 bases between. The CDR3 consists of 13 residues. Germline values: CDR1 MNHEY, CDR2 SMNVEV (reference sequence).

The chain carries TRBV7-3 and TRBJ2-1; 9 bases are shared with TRBD1. V lost 5 bases to trimming and J lost 2 bases; unmatched junction nucleotides: 4. Germline V gene data show CDR1 as SGHTA and CDR2 as FQGTGA. The CDR3 covers 15 residues. CDR3 loop: CASSPRQGAYNEQFF. CDR3 nucleotide sequence: TGTGCCAGCAGCCCGAGACAGGGGGCCTACAATGAGCAGTTCTTC.